This T cell receptor (beta chain) was identified in a study of cytomegalovirus exposure and HLA in healthy donors. PCR used 60 Vbeta primers and 13 Jbeta primers. The data were produced by immunoSEQ multiplex PCR, yet TCRdb's version contains in-frame clones alone and is incomplete. The data hold 180,000 or so clones, with over 65% observed a single time. V was pared by 3 bases and J by 4 bases, with 2 bases of the junction left unmatched. Germline CDR1 reads GTSNPN; CDR2 reads SVGIG (reference sequence). The CDR3 sequence is 15 residues long. The sample was PBMCs. This TCR was sampled from a man between 18 and 35 years old in good health and CMV-seronegative. The V gene is TRBV30, the J gene TRBJ2-3, with 15 nucleotides matching TRBD2. CDR3 residues: CAWSGLAGGPDTQYF. CDR3 DNA: TGTGCCTGGAGCGGACTAGCGGGAGGGCCAGATACGCAGTATTTT.